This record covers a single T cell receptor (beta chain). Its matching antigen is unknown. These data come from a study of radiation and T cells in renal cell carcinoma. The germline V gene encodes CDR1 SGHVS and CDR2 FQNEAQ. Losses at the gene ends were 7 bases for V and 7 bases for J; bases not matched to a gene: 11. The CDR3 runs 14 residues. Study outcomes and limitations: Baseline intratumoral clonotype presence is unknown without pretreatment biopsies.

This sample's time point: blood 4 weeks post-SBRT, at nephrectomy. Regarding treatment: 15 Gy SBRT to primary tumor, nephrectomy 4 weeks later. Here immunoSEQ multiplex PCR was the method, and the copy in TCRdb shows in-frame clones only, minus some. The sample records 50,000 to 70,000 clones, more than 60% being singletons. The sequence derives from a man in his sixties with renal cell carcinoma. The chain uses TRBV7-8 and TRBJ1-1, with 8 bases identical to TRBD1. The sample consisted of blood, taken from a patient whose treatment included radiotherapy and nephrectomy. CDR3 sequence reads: CASTEWRDRSEAFF. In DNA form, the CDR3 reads TGTGCCAGCACCGAATGGAGGGACAGGAGTGAAGCTTTCTTT.